The 20 T cell receptor beta chains in this list originate from one sample, sequenced in a study of siplizumab effects on memory and regulatory T cells. Repertoires were generated with immunoSEQ multiplex PCR, while TCRdb's copy carries only in-frame clones and drops some. Of approximately 100,000 clones listed, over 90% are singletons. Sequencing used Tregs sorted from blood. Every receptor here comes from a human donor in good health.

The rearrangement links TRBV6-1 to TRBJ2-3; 10 bases are a match to TRBD1. Trimming removed 4 bases from V and 3 bases from J; junction bases left unmatched: 1. The germline CDR1 and CDR2 sequences are MNHNS and SASEGT. This CDR3 is 14 amino acids long. Here the CDR3 reads CASSGGQGTDTQYF. The CDR3 DNA reads as TGTGCCAGCAGTGGGGGACAGGGGACAGATACGCAGTATTTT.

This chain links TRBV6-1 with TRBJ1-2; 8 positions match TRBD1. V was pared by 5 bases and J by 4 bases, with 6 bases of the junction left unmatched. Germline V gene data show CDR1 as MNHNS and CDR2 as SASEGT. The CDR3 is 14 amino acids. The CDR3 DNA follows: TGTGCCAGCAGTACGGGACAGGCATTCTATGGCTACACCTTC. As protein: CASSTGQAFYGYTF.

The chain employs TRBV18 and TRBJ2-7; unclear D gene. CDR1 KGHSH and CDR2 LQKENI come from the germline V gene. V was trimmed by 6 bases and J by 0 bases, leaving 6 bases between them. The CDR3 is 12 amino acids. The CDR3 DNA sequence: TGTGCCAGCTCTCGGTCCTCCTACGAGCAGTACTTC. Protein sequence: CASSRSSYEQYF.

The chain employs TRBV4-1 and TRBJ2-3; a possible D gene is TRBD2 (6 bases). Trimming shortened V by 4 bases and J by 1 base, and 18 bases separated the two germline ends. The CDR3 consists of 17 residues. The V gene's germline CDR1 is MGHRA and CDR2 YSYEKL. CDR3 DNA: TGCGCCAGCAGCCCCCCCGGGGGTCGAGAACGCACAGATACGCAGTATTTT. Its translation: CASSPPGGRERTDTQYF.

The chain links TRBV7-2 to TRBJ1-1; TRBD1 might be the D (5 bases). The germline gives CDR1 SGHTA, CDR2 FQGNSA. The CDR3 sequence is 16 residues long. V lost 1 base and J 6 bases, leaving 18 bases between the germline ends. The CDR3 loop reads CASSLGMKRWGSEAFF. The CDR3 coding sequence is TGTGCCAGCAGCTTAGGTATGAAGAGGTGGGGGTCTGAAGCTTTCTTT.

This chain links TRBV5-5 with TRBJ1-2; unclear D gene. Looked up from germline, CDR1 is SGHKS and CDR2 is YYEKEE (reference sequence). Trimming stripped 0 bases from V and 4 bases from J, with 13 bases between. The CDR3 spans 15 residues. The CDR3 coding sequence is TGTGCCAGCAGCTTGGTAGCTTCCCGAGGCTATGGCTACACCTTC. Its protein product is CASSLVASRGYGYTF.

This rearrangement joins TRBV2 to TRBJ1-1, with a weak D call TRBD1 (5 bases). The germline V gene has CDR1 SNHLY and CDR2 FYNNEI. V was shortened by 6 bases and J by 6 bases, with 11 bases between the two germline ends. CDR3 length: 12 residues. The CDR3 DNA reads TGTGCCAGCAGGGGGTTGGGGGCTGAAGCTTTCTTT. Translation gives CASRGLGAEAFF.

V and J are TRBV5-1 and TRBJ2-7; no clear D. Per the germline V gene, CDR1 is SGHRS and CDR2 is YFSETQ. Trimming took off 0 bases at V and 6 bases at J, with 16 bases between the two ends. This CDR3 is 15 amino acids long. CDR3 amino acids: CASSLERPPLSEQYF. DNA of the CDR3: TGCGCCAGCAGCTTGGAGAGGCCACCTCTTTCCGAGCAGTACTTC.

The chain recombines TRBV5-1 with TRBJ1-1; TRBD1 aligns across 7 bases. The CDR3 totals 15 residues. V trimming: 3 bases; J trimming: 1 base; junction bases outside the gene matches: 6. Germline assignment: CDR1 SGHRS and CDR2 YFSETQ. In DNA form, the CDR3 reads TGCGCCAGCAGCTGGCAAGGGGGCACGAACACTGAAGCTTTCTTT. Residues: CASSWQGGTNTEAFF.

The chain is built from TRBV6-6 and TRBJ2-1, with 11 bases aligning to TRBD1. After removal of 4 bases from V and 9 bases from J, the junction contained 5 bases not matched to a gene. The CDR3 contains 14 residues. Germline values: CDR1 MNHNY, CDR2 SVGAGI (reference sequence). The chain's CDR3 is CASSSRDRGSEQFF. CDR3 in DNA: TGTGCCAGCAGTTCCCGGGACAGGGGGAGTGAGCAGTTCTTC.

This chain uses TRBV18 with TRBJ1-5; 9 bases line up with TRBD1. Germline V lookup: CDR1 KGHSH, CDR2 LQKENI. The CDR3 extends over 15 amino acids. V was pared by 4 bases and J by 6 bases, with 7 bases of the junction left unmatched. The CDR3 DNA follows: TGTGCCAGCTCACGGGGACAGGGAAAGGGTCAGCCCCAGCATTTT. This gives the protein CASSRGQGKGQPQHF.

J is TRBJ2-7 and V is TRBV11-2; D is perhaps TRBD1 (7 bases). Trimming took 5 bases from V and 8 from J, leaving 22 bases between them. The CDR3 is made up of 15 amino acids. Germline CDR1 reads SGHAT; CDR2 reads FQNNGV. CDR3 sequence reads: CASSPLSSGGKKQYF. In DNA form, the CDR3 reads TGTGCCAGCAGCCCTCTAAGCTCAGGGGGGAAGAAGCAGTACTTC.

The rearrangement uses TRBV11-3 and TRBJ1-6; the D gene is possibly TRBD1 (6 bases). The germline V gene has CDR1 SGHNT and CDR2 YENEEA. CDR3 size: 16 residues. V lost 1 base and J lost 4, with 11 bases in between. The CDR3 sequence: CASSLVRGQYNSPLHF. The DNA for the CDR3 is TGTGCCAGCAGCTTAGTTAGAGGACAGTATAATTCACCCCTCCACTTT.

The chain couples TRBV10-3 to TRBJ2-3; D possibly corresponds to TRBD2 (6 bases). Trimming removed 4 bases from V and 1 base from J, with 6 bases in between. The CDR3 sequence is 13 residues long. In germline, CDR1 is ENHRY, CDR2 SYGVKD. The CDR3 here is CAISVAGTDTQYF. As DNA, the CDR3 is TGTGCCATCAGTGTAGCGGGCACAGATACGCAGTATTTT.

The count of this clone is one. Other DNA sequences within the sample encode an identical CDR3. J is TRBJ1-1 and V is TRBV15; no clear D. The CDR3 length is 13 residues. Germline V gene data show CDR1 as LNHNV and CDR2 as YYDKDF (reference sequence). The V end lost 1 base, the J end lost 1 base, and 4 bases lay between the germline ends. The CDR3: CATSRGGNTEAFF. CDR3 DNA sequence: TGTGCCACCAGCAGAGGTGGGAACACTGAAGCTTTCTTT.

The V and J genes are TRBV6-1 and TRBJ2-7, with unresolved D. This CDR3 comprises 12 residues. Trimming left V 8 bases short and J 0 bases short, with 8 bases between. The germline gives CDR1 MNHNS, CDR2 SASEGT. The CDR3, as DNA: TGTGCCAGCTCTTCTTCCTCCTACGAGCAGTACTTC. Its protein product is CASSSSSYEQYF.

The sample holds one count of this clone. This chain links TRBV18 with TRBJ2-5; no definite D call. V dropped 2 bases and J dropped 4 bases, with 8 bases sitting between them. Looked up from germline, CDR1 is KGHSH and CDR2 is LQKENI. There are 13 residues in the CDR3. The CDR3 bases are TGTGCCAGCTCACCAGTTAGCCGAGAGACCCAGTACTTC. Amino acid sequence: CASSPVSRETQYF.

The genes are TRBV9 and TRBJ2-2; D is uncertain. Looked up from germline, CDR1 is SGDLS and CDR2 is YYNGEE. The length of the CDR3 is 12 residues. Trimming took 2 bases from V and 7 from J, leaving 6 bases between them. CDR3 residues: CASSVVGGELFF. CDR3 nucleotide sequence: TGTGCCAGCAGCGTGGTGGGCGGGGAGCTGTTTTTT.

The CDR3 DNA reads as TGTGCCAGCTCACCAGGTAGGGCGGGCAATCAGCCCCAGCATTTT. The encoded protein is CASSPGRAGNQPQHF. This chain uses TRBV18 with TRBJ1-5, with no clear D. The CDR3 contains 15 residues. Germline V lookup: CDR1 KGHSH, CDR2 LQKENI. V dropped 2 bases and J dropped 2 bases, with 10 bases sitting between them.

The chain is built from TRBV11-1 and TRBJ2-2, with TRBD1 as a possible D gene (6 bases). The V and J ends lost 5 bases and 3 bases respectively, with 16 bases between them. Germline lookup yields CDR1 SGHAT and CDR2 FQDESV (reference sequence). The CDR3 consists of 16 residues. CDR3 sequence reads: CASSAHLQGHTGELFF. CDR3 sequence (DNA): TGTGCCAGCAGCGCCCACCTACAGGGTCACACCGGGGAGCTGTTTTTT.